This T cell receptor (beta chain) was sequenced during a study of T cell repertoires in cytomegalovirus infection. The wider study: CMV epitopes used comprised recently identified HLA-C-restricted ones and well-studied HLA-B-restricted ones. Study results and caveats: Predominance within the ex vivo response was attributable to HLA-C-restricted CMV-specific TCR beta clonotypes. Pooled public TCR beta family frequency picked out CMV carriers with the relevant HLA.

V was trimmed by 4 bases and J by 6 bases, leaving 23 bases between them. Germline values: CDR1 SGDLS, CDR2 YYNGEE. The CDR3 runs 16 residues. This clonotype was counted only a few times. What it recognizes is unknown. A single record per CDR3 protein comes from TCRdb applying MiXCR to the reads. The sample shows approximately 300,000 distinct CDR3 sequences, more than 20% of them seen only once. Sample: cultured PBMCs, taken from culture after CMV antigen stimulation. This chain joins TRBV9 and TRBJ2-7; possibly TRBD2 for D (6 bases). This receptor was obtained from a human donor in good health (CMV status not recorded). Some clones in this sample may be carry-over from other donors' samples. CDR3 amino acids: CASSPGGVTSKSEQYF. The DNA for the CDR3 is TGTGCCAGCAGCCCCGGCGGGGTGACGAGTAAAAGCGAGCAGTACTTC.